A selection of T cell receptor beta chains follows, all from one sample in a study of Ad26.COV2.S vaccination and SARS-CoV-2 variants. TCRdb's table, derived via immunoSEQ multiplex PCR, lists solely in-frame clones and lacks some. The profile covers roughly 420,000 clones, with nearly 90% appearing a single time and just over 2.5% taken by the ten largest. Specimen: peripheral blood, collected in a trial of Ad26.COV2.S vaccine versus placebo. These receptors all stem from a person aged 18 to 59 who received the Ad26.COV2.S COVID-19 vaccine or a placebo. Both conserved end residues are part of each CDR3. A D gene is named only where the DNA matches it firmly. For some rows the clone size is stated as once, few or many, or as a class when expanded; others skip it.

>NA|NA|TRBV5-8|TRBJ1-6
TGTGCCAGCAGCTGGGGGGTTTCCTATAATTCACCCCTCCACTTT
CASSWGVSYNSPLHF
>NA|NA|TRBV28|TRBJ1-2
TGTGCCAGCAGTTTGGTCGGAGGAGTTAACTATGGCTACACCTTC
CASSLVGGVNYGYTF
>TRBD1|once|TRBV15|TRBJ1-5
TGTGCCACCAGCAGAGATCGGGTGACAGGGGAAGGGGGTCAGCCCCAGCATTTT
CATSRDRVTGEGGQPQHF
>TRBD2|NA|TRBV6-4|TRBJ2-3
TGTGCCAGCAGTGCCCTCGGGGGGACTAGTGCAGATACGCAGTATTTT
CASSALGGTSADTQYF
>NA|NA|TRBV12-3/TRBV12-4|TRBJ2-5
TGTGCCAGCAGTTTCTCCCGTGGCGAGACCCAGTACTTC
CASSFSRGETQYF
>NA|NA|TRBV7-8|TRBJ2-3
TGTGCCAGCAGCTTAGGTGCATCGATGGTTGGAGTTACGCAGTATTTT
CASSLGASMVGVTQYF
>NA|NA|TRBV19|TRBJ2-2
TGTGCCAGTACCATGTGGGGGGCTCCGGGGACCGGGGAGCTGTTTTTT
CASTMWGAPGTGELFF
>NA|NA|TRBV13|TRBJ2-3
TGTGCCAGCAGCTCCCGGGAGCTACCCACAGATACGCAGTATTTT
CASSSRELPTDTQYF
>NA|NA|TRBV5-1|TRBJ1-3
TGCGCCAGCAGCTTGTGGTCCGAATCTGGAAACACCATATATTTT
CASSLWSESGNTIYF
>NA|NA|TRBV7-8|TRBJ1-5
TGTGCCAGCAGCCCCTCGGACAGCCCTGAATGGCCCCAGCATTTT
CASSPSDSPEWPQHF
>NA|few|TRBV24-1|TRBJ2-3
TGTGCCACCAGTGATTTACGGAGCCCCACAGATACGCAGTATTTT
CATSDLRSPTDTQYF
>TRBD1|NA|TRBV18|TRBJ1-1
TGTGCCAGCTCACCCTCGTACAGGGGTTTCACTGAAGCTTTCTTT
CASSPSYRGFTEAFF
>TRBD1|NA|TRBV6-2/TRBV6-3|TRBJ1-6
TGTGCCAGCAGCCGACAGGGGGCGGTTTATTCACCCCTCCACTTT
CASSRQGAVYSPLHF
>NA|NA|TRBV5-1|TRBJ1-2
TGCGCCAGCAGCACAGACGCGCCGTTCTACTATGGCTACACCTTC
CASSTDAPFYYGYTF
>TRBD1|NA|TRBV4-3|TRBJ1-1
TGCGCCAGCAGCCTCTGGGACAGAGACATGAACACTGAAGCTTTCTTT
CASSLWDRDMNTEAFF
>NA|once|TRBV4-3|TRBJ1-2
TGCGCCAGCAGCCACGAGGGACGATCAACGCGACCGTACTATGGCTACACCTTC
CASSHEGRSTRPYYGYTF
>NA|NA|TRBV18|TRBJ2-3
TGTGCCAGCTCACCGTCCGGGACCCTGAGGGTTATAGATACGCAGTATTTT
CASSPSGTLRVIDTQYF
>NA|NA|TRBV6-5|TRBJ2-2
TGTGCCAGCAGTTCACCGGGGAGGAACACCGGGGAGCTGTTTTTT
CASSSPGRNTGELFF
>TRBD1|NA|TRBV10-3|TRBJ2-7
TGTGCCATCAGTGGACAGGGGGAATCCTACGAGCAGTACTTC
CAISGQGESYEQYF
>NA|NA|TRBV5-1|TRBJ2-2
TGCGCCAGCAGCCTCGATTCCCGGGACACCGGGGAGCTGTTTTTT
CASSLDSRDTGELFF
>TRBD1|NA|TRBV4-2|TRBJ1-4
TGTGCCAGCAGCCAAGTAGCAGGGACAGGTAATGAAAAACTGTTTTTT
CASSQVAGTGNEKLFF
>TRBD1|NA|TRBV5-4|TRBJ1-2
TGTGCCAGCAGCCTCGACAGGGACTGGTACCGGGGCTACACCTTC
CASSLDRDWYRGYTF
>NA|NA|TRBV18|TRBJ2-4
TGTGCCAGCTCACCCATACCCGGCTTAGCCAAAAACATTCAGTACTTC
CASSPIPGLAKNIQYF
>NA|NA|TRBV18|TRBJ2-7
TGTGCCAGCTCACCCGGACAGTCCTACGAGCAGTACTTC
CASSPGQSYEQYF
>NA|NA|TRBV7-9|TRBJ1-6
TGTGCCAGCAGCTTTGAGGGGGGGAATTCACCCCTCCACTTT
CASSFEGGNSPLHF
>TRBD1|NA|TRBV5-1|TRBJ2-1
TGCGCCAGCAGCTACGGGGACAGGGGTGTAAATGAGCAGTTCTTC
CASSYGDRGVNEQFF
>NA|NA|TRBV18|TRBJ1-1
TGTGCCAGCTCATCGTCCCTTGCGGGAGCTTTCTTT
CASSSSLAGAFF
>NA|NA|TRBV7-9|TRBJ1-2
TGTGCCAGCAGCTTACGGGGTAACTATGGCTACACCTTC
CASSLRGNYGYTF
>NA|NA|TRBV7-3|TRBJ2-1
TGTGCCAGCAGCACGGGCGCAAACAATGAGCAGTTCTTC
CASSTGANNEQFF
>NA|NA|TRBV4-3|TRBJ1-2
TGCGCCAGCAGACTGGGGGCCAATACCTGGGGGGACTATGGCTACACCTTC
CASRLGANTWGDYGYTF
>NA|once|TRBV7-9|TRBJ2-5
TGTGCCAGCAGTCCTCAAGAGACCCAGTACTTC
CASSPQETQYF
>NA|once|TRBV19|TRBJ1-5
TGTGCCAGTAGTTCCAGGACGCTTAATAGCAATCAGCCCCAGCATTTT
CASSSRTLNSNQPQHF
>TRBD1|NA|TRBV14|TRBJ1-3
TGTGCCAGCAGCCAATTCCAGGGGGCGCTTGGAAACACCATATATTTT
CASSQFQGALGNTIYF
>TRBD2|once|TRBV18|TRBJ2-2
TGTGCCAGCTCACCACCGCCGGGACTAGCGGGGTCGAGAACCGGGGAGCTGTTTTTT
CASSPPPGLAGSRTGELFF
>TRBD1|NA|TRBV11-2|TRBJ1-2
TGTGCCAGCAGCTTAAGGCCCGGGACAGGGGTCTACGGCTACACCTTC
CASSLRPGTGVYGYTF
>NA|NA|TRBV18|TRBJ2-7
TGTGCCAGCTCCCCTCGCGCGACTTCCTACGAGCAGTACTTC
CASSPRATSYEQYF
>NA|NA|TRBV27|TRBJ2-2
TGTGCCAGCAGTTTATGGTCCAGGGTCGCGAACACCGGGGAGCTGTTTTTT
CASSLWSRVANTGELFF
>NA|NA|TRBV7-2|TRBJ1-2
TGTGCCAGCAGCTTGGCTGGGACGTTCTATGGCTACACCTTC
CASSLAGTFYGYTF
>NA|NA|TRBV9|TRBJ1-1
TGTGCCAGCAGCGTAGGGCGCAGGGGCCAGAACACTGAAGCTTTCTTT
CASSVGRRGQNTEAFF
>NA|NA|TRBV5-1|TRBJ2-1
TGCGCCAGCAGCTTGGGACAATCCTACAATGAGCAGTTCTTC
CASSLGQSYNEQFF
>NA|NA|TRBV5-1|TRBJ1-4
TGCGCCAGCAGCCGCTCACAGGGAGGGGGGAATGAAAAACTGTTTTTT
CASSRSQGGGNEKLFF
>NA|NA|TRBV4-1|TRBJ2-7
TGCGCCAGCAGCCAACCCCTACCGATAGGGGGGACGATCTACGAGCAGTACTTC
CASSQPLPIGGTIYEQYF
>NA|NA|TRBV11-2|TRBJ1-3
TGTGCCAGCAGATCAGGGTTTTCTGGAAACACCATATATTTT
CASRSGFSGNTIYF
>NA|NA|TRBV7-2|TRBJ2-1
TGTGCCAGCAGCTTTAGACCCTCCGAAAGGCAGTTCTTC
CASSFRPSERQFF
>NA|NA|TRBV11-2|TRBJ2-5
TGTGCCAGCAGCTTAAGTAAGGCAGGGGCAGGAGAGACCCAGTACTTC
CASSLSKAGAGETQYF
>TRBD1|NA|TRBV7-9|TRBJ1-2
TGTGCCAGCAGCCCGTTCACAGGGGATGGCTACACCTTC
CASSPFTGDGYTF
>NA|NA|TRBV5-6|TRBJ1-5
TGTGCCAGCAGCTTGACAAGGAACAATCAGCCCCAGCATTTT
CASSLTRNNQPQHF
>NA|NA|TRBV11-2|TRBJ2-1
TGTGCCAGCAGCCAACCCCCCCCGGATGAGCAGTTCTTC
CASSQPPPDEQFF
>TRBD1|NA|TRBV5-1|TRBJ1-1
TGCGCCAGCAGCTCACAACCCTTGAGGGGGCAGGAGGTTGAAGCTTTCTTT
CASSSQPLRGQEVEAFF
>NA|NA|TRBV4-2|TRBJ2-1
TGTGCCAGCAGCCAAGAAAGGTTCACCTACAATGAGCAGTTCTTC
CASSQERFTYNEQFF
>NA|once|TRBV28|TRBJ1-5
TGTGCCAGCAGTTTAGCCAATCAGCCCCAGCATTTT
CASSLANQPQHF
>TRBD2|NA|TRBV9|TRBJ2-1
TGTGCCAGCAGCGCTAGCGGGGGGGCTTACAATGAGCAGTTCTTC
CASSASGGAYNEQFF
>TRBD1|NA|TRBV19|TRBJ1-4
TGTGCCAGTAGTCATACAGGGGGTGTTGGAGAAAAACTGTTTTTT
CASSHTGGVGEKLFF